The following is a T cell receptor (beta chain) sequence with its context. What it binds is not known. An end of the junction differs from the germline gene, which may be a read error. Every subset's genomic DNA went evenly onto several immunoSEQ plates. Data came from immunoSEQ multiplex PCR; TCRdb stores just in-frame clones and leaves some out. The table includes about 2.1 million clones, roughly 95% detected once. These data belong to a study of shared clonotypes between healthy human individuals. The study, taken as a whole, reports: Incomplete sequencing of sorted subsets was indicated by rarefaction despite large depth. Clonotype sharing levels among donors were expected to vary with sequencing depth.

The CDR3 runs to 12 residues. CDR1 is SGHRS and CDR2 is YFSETQ in the germline V gene. The naive CD8 fraction comprised CD45RO-negative cells positively selected for CCR7 and excluded terminally differentiated effector memory CD45RA+ cells. The gene calls are TRBV5-1 and TRBJ1-2; D unresolved. Sequencing was carried out using naive CD8+ T cells from PBMCs. The sequence was collected from a man between 18 and 29 years old in good health. Some clones in this sample may be carry-over from other donors' samples. This CDR3 is CASSSVGGDPNF. The CDR3 DNA follows: TGCGCCAGCAGCTCGGTGGGCGGAGACCCCAACTTC.